These 20 T cell receptor beta chains originate from one sample sequenced in a study of vaccination and CD4 T cells after COVID-19. Antigen specificity for these receptors is unknown. The sample's treatment: approximately 9-day PBMC culture with coronavirus spike peptide pools or control peptides (ViraFEST assay). Harvesting of the unexposed donor's CD4+ T cells predated the COVID-19 pandemic (2011-2018). Sequenced with the Oncomine TCR Beta short-read assay was DNA taken from cultured CD4+ T cells. It was from cultured CD4+ T cells that genomic DNA was extracted. TCRdb passed the PCR reads through MiXCR, listing each CDR3 protein once. The sample holds under 10,000 distinct CDR3 sequences; around 30% are singletons and the top ten take 13%. Material for sequencing was CD4+ T cells from blood, cultured in vitro. The receptors were sampled from a human donor in good health.

This clonotype was detected only a few times. The V and J genes are TRBV6-1 and TRBJ2-5, with unresolved D. The CDR3 consists of 13 residues. V was shortened by 8 bases and J by 5 bases, with 15 bases between the two germline ends. Per the germline V gene, CDR1 is MNHNS and CDR2 is SASEGT. This CDR3 reads CASRPAWMETQYF. The CDR3 nucleotides are TGTGCCAGCCGCCCCGCTTGGATGGAGACCCAGTACTTC.

The V and J genes are TRBV6-2 or TRBV6-3 and TRBJ1-1; D call uncertain. This CDR3 spans 14 amino acids. From germline, CDR1 is MNHEY and CDR2 SVGEGT. The V and J ends lost 5 bases and 6 bases respectively, with 16 bases between them. The CDR3 nucleotides read TGTGCCAGCAGTAAAGGAGCGGGTTGGGCTGAAGCTTTCTTT. Its protein product is CASSKGAGWAEAFF.

This clonotype was observed a handful of times. This sequence joins TRBV29-1 and TRBJ1-2; D gene unclear. Trimming left V 5 bases short and J 6 bases short, with 10 bases between. Germline lookup yields CDR1 SQVTM and CDR2 ANQGSEA. The CDR3 has 11 residues. The chain's CDR3 is CSVLAGDGYTF. In DNA form, the CDR3 reads TGCAGCGTTCTGGCAGGCGATGGCTACACCTTC.

There are a few counts of this clonotype. The chain employs TRBV7-2 and TRBJ2-5; 14 nucleotides match TRBD2. The CDR3 has 17 amino acids. The germline gives CDR1 SGHTA, CDR2 FQGNSA. Unmatched junction bases numbered 6, after V lost 2 bases and J lost 4 bases. CDR3 DNA: TGTGCCAGCAGCTTATACCCGGGACTAGCGGGAGTAGAGACCCAGTACTTC. Translation: CASSLYPGLAGVETQYF. The full variable domain, rest sourced from reference TRBV7-2 and TRBJ2-5, is GAGVSQSPSNKVTEKGKDVELRCDPISGHTALYWYRQSLGQGLEFLIYFQGNSAPDKSGLPSDRFSAERTGGSVSTLTIQRTQQEDSAVYLCASSLYPGLAGVETQYFGPGTRLLVL.

This clonotype was observed a single time. J is TRBJ2-4 and V is TRBV6-1, with D tentatively TRBD1 or TRBD2 (5 bases each). This CDR3 comprises 14 residues. Germline V lookup: CDR1 MNHNS, CDR2 SASEGT. Trimming cost V 8 bases and J 0 bases, with 11 bases left between them. CDR3 sequence: CASGGALAKNIQYF. The CDR3 DNA follows: TGTGCCAGCGGGGGAGCCCTAGCCAAAAACATTCAGTACTTC.

The rearrangement joins TRBV5-1 to TRBJ2-7; TRBD2 matches 12 bases. Germline V lookup: CDR1 SGHRS, CDR2 YFSETQ. The CDR3 length is 18 residues. The ends lost 0 bases at V and 3 bases at J; junction bases unmatched: 10. CDR3: CASSLDPTSGSGNYEQYF. The CDR3 nucleotides read TGCGCCAGCAGCTTGGACCCGACTAGCGGGAGTGGCAACTACGAGCAGTACTTC. Drawing the rest from reference TRBV5-1 and TRBJ2-7, the complete variable domain is KAGVTQTPRYLIKTRGQQVTLSCSPISGHRSVSWYQQTPGQGLQFLFEYFSETQRNKGNFPGRFSGRQFSNSRSEMNVSTLELGDSALYLCASSLDPTSGSGNYEQYFGPGTRLTVT.

This clonotype was seen only a few times. The chain carries TRBV5-1 and TRBJ1-6; D perhaps matches TRBD1 (6 bases). Trimming took off 3 bases at V and 11 bases at J, with 15 bases between the two ends. Germline CDR1 SGHRS, CDR2 YFSETQ. The CDR3 totals 14 residues. The CDR3 nucleotides read TGCGCCAGCAGCTCGGCGGGGGCAACGGCACCCCTCCACTTT. It yields the protein CASSSAGATAPLHF. The whole variable domain, remainder taken from reference TRBV5-1 and TRBJ1-6, is KAGVTQTPRYLIKTRGQQVTLSCSPISGHRSVSWYQQTPGQGLQFLFEYFSETQRNKGNFPGRFSGRQFSNSRSEMNVSTLELGDSALYLCASSSAGATAPLHFGNGTRLTVT.

This clonotype appeared a few times. V gene TRBV27 combines with J gene TRBJ1-1; D remains unclear. CDR1 MNHEY and CDR2 SMNVEV come from the germline V gene (reference sequence). The CDR3 is 14 residues long. V was trimmed by 5 bases and J by 5 bases, leaving 15 bases between them. CDR3 in amino acids: CASSRTQEPTEAFF. CDR3 nucleotides: TGTGCCAGCAGTCGGACTCAGGAACCGACTGAAGCTTTCTTT.

This clonotype was detected only a few times. This chain connects TRBV2 to TRBJ1-2, with D possibly being TRBD1 (6 bases). The CDR3 loop spans 14 amino acids. The germline CDR1 and CDR2 sequences are SNHLY and FYNNEI. The V and J ends lost 8 bases and 7 bases respectively, with 20 bases between them. CDR3: CASRTTGSRAGYTF. Here the CDR3 DNA reads TGTGCCAGCCGTACAACAGGGTCTAGGGCTGGCTACACCTTC.

V and J are TRBV19 and TRBJ2-7, with TRBD2 matching over 9 bases. V was clipped by 6 bases and J by 2 bases; unmatched bases: 5. The CDR3 length is 14 residues. Germline lookup yields CDR1 LNHDA and CDR2 SQIVND (reference sequence). In nucleotides, the CDR3 is TGTGCCAGTAGCACCTCTAGCGGGACCTACGAGCAGTACTTC. As protein: CASSTSSGTYEQYF.

The chain links TRBV30 to TRBJ2-7; 7 bases map to TRBD2. With V trimmed by 3 bases and J by 0 bases, 8 bases remained unmatched. The CDR3 length is 15 residues. The V gene's germline CDR1 is GTSNPN and CDR2 SVGIG (reference sequence). CDR3 DNA: TGTGCCTGGAGCCGGGCTAGCGGACCCTCCTACGAGCAGTACTTC. Translating gives CAWSRASGPSYEQYF.

This clonotype was detected a few times. The chain couples TRBV6-2 or TRBV6-3 to TRBJ2-3; weak D call: TRBD2 (5 bases). In germline, CDR1 is MNHEY, CDR2 SVGEGT. CDR3 length: 15 residues. Trimming stripped 4 bases from V and 4 bases from J, with 15 bases between. As DNA, the CDR3 is TGTGCCAGCAGTTGGTTTATGTCGGGGTCAGATACGCAGTATTTT. Its protein is CASSWFMSGSDTQYF.

The chain has TRBV27 and TRBJ2-1; D gene ambiguous. Trimming removed 1 base from V and 4 bases from J, with 11 bases in between. Germline V gene data show CDR1 as MNHEY and CDR2 as SMNVEV (reference sequence). This CDR3 spans 15 amino acids. This CDR3 is CASSLWPTWYNEQFF. The CDR3 nucleotides are TGTGCCAGCAGTTTATGGCCGACCTGGTACAATGAGCAGTTCTTC.

The rearrangement joins TRBV6-2 or TRBV6-3 to TRBJ1-3, with D tentatively TRBD1 (6 bases). V was cut by 6 bases and J by 10 bases, with 13 bases left in between. Germline V CDR1 and CDR2: MNHEY, SVGEGT. The CDR3 consists of 12 residues. The CDR3: CASRTGGPTIYF. The CDR3 region has the DNA TGTGCCAGCAGGACCGGGGGGCCGACCATATATTTT.

V gene TRBV7-9 combines with J gene TRBJ2-7; 7 bases line up with TRBD2. V trimming: 1 base; J trimming: 1 base; junction bases outside the gene matches: 4. Germline assignment: CDR1 SEHNR and CDR2 FQNEAQ (reference sequence). The CDR3 sequence is 15 residues long. The CDR3 DNA is TGTGCCAGCAGCTTAGGCGGCGGGAGTTCCTACGAGCAGTACTTC. As protein: CASSLGGGSSYEQYF.

J is TRBJ2-5 and V is TRBV5-6; 9 nucleotides agree with TRBD2. Germline-derived CDR1 and CDR2 are SGHDT and YYEEEE. CDR3 length: 17 amino acids. Trimming took 4 bases from V and 5 from J; bases not matched to a gene: 15. Here the CDR3 reads CASSIGPSGTSYETQYF. CDR3 sequence (DNA): TGTGCCAGCAGCATAGGCCCTTCCGGGACTAGCTACGAGACCCAGTACTTC. Supplemented by reference TRBV5-6 and TRBJ2-5, the full variable domain reads DAGVTQSPTHLIKTRGQQVTLRCSPKSGHDTVSWYQQALGQGPQFIFQYYEEEERQRGNFPDRFSGHQFPNYSSELNVNALLLGDSALYLCASSIGPSGTSYETQYFGPGTRLLVL.

This clonotype rates as medium-sized (0.01 to 0.1%). The rearrangement links TRBV24-1 to TRBJ1-5; no clear D gene. The germline V gene encodes CDR1 KGHDR and CDR2 SFDVKD. The V end was cut by 5 bases, the J end by 4 bases, with 5 bases between. CDR3 length: 12 residues. CDR3 in amino acids: CATSVANQPQHF. DNA of the CDR3: TGTGCCACCAGTGTGGCAAATCAGCCCCAGCATTTT.

The chain combines TRBV7-9 with TRBJ1-2, with TRBD1 identical over 11 bases. Germline V CDR1 and CDR2: SEHNR, FQNEAQ (reference sequence). This CDR3 region has 13 residues. V dropped 4 bases and J dropped 8; count of bases not matched to a gene: 3. The CDR3 sequence: CASSWGQGDGYTF. The CDR3 nucleotides read TGTGCCAGCAGCTGGGGACAGGGGGACGGCTACACCTTC.

This clonotype is labeled medium-sized. V gene TRBV20-1 combines with J gene TRBJ1-1; no clear D. This CDR3 has 14 residues. V lost 0 bases and J lost 1, with 9 bases in between. Germline V gene lookup returns CDR1 DFQATT and CDR2 SNEGSKA (reference sequence). CDR3 protein: CSARDRSGNTEAFF. Written as DNA, the CDR3 is TGCAGTGCTAGAGATCGGTCCGGGAACACTGAAGCTTTCTTT.

V and J are TRBV7-9 and TRBJ2-7; D may be TRBD1 (6 bases). The germline CDR1 and CDR2 sequences are SEHNR and FQNEAQ (reference sequence). Trimming took off 10 bases at V and 0 bases at J, with 10 bases between the two ends. The CDR3 covers 12 residues. CDR3 sequence reads: CATGDGSYEQYF. Here the CDR3 DNA reads TGTGCCACAGGGGACGGCTCCTACGAGCAGTACTTC.